There are many counts of the clone carrying this T cell receptor (beta chain). The target antigen is unknown. These data come from a study of T cells in Graves' hyperthyroidism and ophthalmopathy. Germline CDR1 MDHEN, CDR2 SYDVKM. Trimming shortened V by 2 bases and J by 1 base, and 14 bases separated the two germline ends. CDR3 length: 16 residues. Diagnosis relied on clinical symptoms, serum thyroxine and TRAb, thyroid ultrasound and orbital computed tomography. Amplification of TCR beta CDR3 regions was performed using RNA transcripts as template. The primer set for the first-round RT-PCR of the TCR CDR3 was HTBI. TCRdb re-derived calls from the multiplex PCR reads in MiXCR, one entry per CDR3 protein. The sample consists of about 500,000 distinct CDR3 sequences, over 15% of them appearing once. General study results and limits: Ophthalmopathy could be told apart from stable hyperthyroidism with a 13 V-J model.

This TCR came from a young woman with Graves' ophthalmopathy. V gene TRBV28 combines with J gene TRBJ1-1; a weak D match, TRBD1 (5 bases). Sequences were obtained from blood. CDR3 DNA sequence: TGTGCCAGCAGTTTAGGGGGGTCGGCTGGGAACACTGAAGCTTTCTTT. Encoded protein: CASSLGGSAGNTEAFF.